The subject of this entry is one T cell receptor beta chain. Clones were sequenced by immunoSEQ multiplex PCR, and TCRdb holds only the in-frame ones, with some missing. There are approximately 69,000 clones in the sample; 86% occur only once, and more than 10% lies in the top ten. The sample originates from a study of blood T cell repertoires in COVID-19. CDR3 size: 15 residues. Germline loops: CDR1 SEHNR, CDR2 FQNEAQ (reference sequence). Trimming removed 6 bases at V and 1 base at J, with 15 bases between. Sequencing used peripheral blood. The chain combines TRBV7-9 with TRBJ2-5; D might be TRBD1 (6 bases). The sequence was obtained from a human donor in a cohort sampled during active COVID-19. This chain's CDR3 is CASRPRKGGQETQYF. In DNA form, the CDR3 reads TGTGCCAGCAGGCCTAGAAAAGGGGGCCAAGAGACCCAGTACTTC.